The present T cell receptor (beta chain) was sequenced within a study of cytomegalovirus exposure and HLA in healthy donors. Study observations and caveats: HLA alleles were associated with some 16,000 TCR beta sequences in a later analysis at 0.05 false discovery rate.

V trimming: 0 bases; J trimming: 6 bases; junction bases outside the gene matches: 5. There are 15 residues in the CDR3. Germline V gives CDR1 SGHRS, CDR2 YFSETQ. In the case of this clone: Antigen: not known.

The PCR had 60 Vbeta and 13 Jbeta primers. Profiling relied on immunoSEQ multiplex PCR, and the TCRdb table lists in-frame clones only, not all of them. The sample lists some 140,000 clones; roughly 80% were seen once. The source is a woman in her 40s in good health and CMV-seronegative. What was sequenced was PBMCs. The chain carries TRBV5-1 and TRBJ2-1; TRBD2 matches 8 bases. CDR3 nucleotides: TGCGCCAGCAGCTTGGCGGCGGGAGGAAGCAATGAGCAGTTCTTC. This encodes CASSLAAGGSNEQFF.